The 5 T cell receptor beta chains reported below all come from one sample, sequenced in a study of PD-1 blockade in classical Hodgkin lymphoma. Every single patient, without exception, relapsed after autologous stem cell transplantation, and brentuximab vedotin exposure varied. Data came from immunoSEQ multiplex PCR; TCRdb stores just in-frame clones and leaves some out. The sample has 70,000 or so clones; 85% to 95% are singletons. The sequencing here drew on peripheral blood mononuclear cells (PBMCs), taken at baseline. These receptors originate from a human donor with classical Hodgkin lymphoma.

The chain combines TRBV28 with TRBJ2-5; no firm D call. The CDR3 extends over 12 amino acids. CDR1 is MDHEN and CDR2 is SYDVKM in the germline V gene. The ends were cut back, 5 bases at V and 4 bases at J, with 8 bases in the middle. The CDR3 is CASSPDRETQYF. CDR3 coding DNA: TGTGCCAGCAGTCCGGACCGAGAGACCCAGTACTTC.

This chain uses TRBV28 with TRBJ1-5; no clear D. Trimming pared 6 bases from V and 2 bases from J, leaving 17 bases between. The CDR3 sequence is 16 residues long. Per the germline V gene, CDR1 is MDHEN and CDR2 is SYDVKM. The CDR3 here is CASSLRPVLGNQPQHF. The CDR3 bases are TGTGCCAGCAGCCTACGTCCCGTTTTAGGCAATCAGCCCCAGCATTTT.

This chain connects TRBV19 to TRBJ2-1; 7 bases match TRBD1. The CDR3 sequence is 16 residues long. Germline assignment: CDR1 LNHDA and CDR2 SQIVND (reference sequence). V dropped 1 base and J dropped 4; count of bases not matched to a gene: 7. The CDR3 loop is CASSIGVGTAYNEQFF. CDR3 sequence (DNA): TGTGCCAGTAGTATAGGAGTAGGGACAGCATACAATGAGCAGTTCTTC.

The CDR3 DNA sequence: TGTGCCAGCAGTTATTGGGCGACTAGCGGCGGTGAGCAGTTCTTC. It encodes CASSYWATSGGEQFF. The rearrangement joins TRBV6-5 to TRBJ2-1, with 9 bases that match TRBD2. The CDR3 is 15 amino acids. Germline trimming cut 3 bases from V and 9 bases from J; bases unmatched to any gene: 9. Germline V CDR1 and CDR2: MNHEY, SVGAGI.

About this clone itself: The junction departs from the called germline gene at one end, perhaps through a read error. The CDR3 reads CASGSGGLSPPHF. In nucleotides, the CDR3 is TGTGCCAGTGGATCAGGGGGACTTTCACCCCCCCACTTT. The chain employs TRBV19 and TRBJ1-6, with 7 bases lining up with TRBD1. This CDR3 comprises 13 residues. The V gene's germline CDR1 is LNHDA and CDR2 SQIVND (reference sequence).